The following is a TCR beta chain sequence with its context. The record originates from a study of blood T cell repertoires in COVID-19. Germline V gives CDR1 SGHRS, CDR2 YFSETQ. The CDR3 runs to 16 residues. V lost 6 bases to trimming and J lost 4 bases; unmatched junction nucleotides: 11. Some clones are missing from TCRdb's copy, which holds only in-frame ones; the method was immunoSEQ multiplex PCR. This sample has roughly 260,000 clones; roughly four fifths occur once, and the top ten carry around 3.3%. The receptor's source is a woman aged 40-49 years who had been exposed to COVID-19. The sample was PBMCs or T cells enriched from blood (not recorded which). The rearrangement joins TRBV5-1 to TRBJ2-1, with 9 bases identical to TRBD2. Written as DNA, the CDR3 is TGCGCCAGCAATCGTGGCGGGGGGGATGCGTACAATGAGCAGTTCTTC. It codes for CASNRGGGDAYNEQFF.